This paragraph reports one TCR beta chain. The sample is drawn from a study of technical replicates of blood from a handful of donors. V gave up 4 bases and J gave up 4 bases; unmatched junction bases: 8. Germline-derived CDR1 and CDR2 are SQVTM and ANQGSEA. The CDR3 length is 16 residues. The data were produced by immunoSEQ multiplex PCR, yet TCRdb's version contains in-frame clones alone and is incomplete. Of around 72,000 clones listed, less than 99% are singletons. Sequenced sample: T cells isolated from PBMCs. The TCR originated in a human donor in good health. The chain combines TRBV29-1 with TRBJ2-6, with 9 bases identical to TRBD1. The CDR3 loop reads CSVAGQGQIGANVLTF. The DNA of the CDR3 is TGCAGCGTTGCGGGACAGGGTCAAATCGGGGCCAACGTCCTGACTTTC. The full variable domain, its missing parts supplied by reference TRBV29-1 and TRBJ2-6, is SAVISQKPSRDICQRGTSLTIQCQVDSQVTMMFWYRQQPGQSLTLIATANQGSEATYESGFVIDKFPISRPNLTFSTLTVSNMSPEDSSIYLCSVAGQGQIGANVLTFGAGSRLTVL.